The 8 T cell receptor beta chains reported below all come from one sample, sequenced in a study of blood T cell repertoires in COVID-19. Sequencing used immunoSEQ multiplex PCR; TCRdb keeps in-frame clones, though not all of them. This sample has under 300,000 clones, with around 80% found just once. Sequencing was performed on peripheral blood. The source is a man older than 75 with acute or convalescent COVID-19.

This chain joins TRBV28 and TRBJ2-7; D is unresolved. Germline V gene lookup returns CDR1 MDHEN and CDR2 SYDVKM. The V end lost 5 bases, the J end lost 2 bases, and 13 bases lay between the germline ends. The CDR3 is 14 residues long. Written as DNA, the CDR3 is TGTGCCAGCAGTGAGCTGCATCCGACCTACGAGCAGTACTTC. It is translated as CASSELHPTYEQYF.

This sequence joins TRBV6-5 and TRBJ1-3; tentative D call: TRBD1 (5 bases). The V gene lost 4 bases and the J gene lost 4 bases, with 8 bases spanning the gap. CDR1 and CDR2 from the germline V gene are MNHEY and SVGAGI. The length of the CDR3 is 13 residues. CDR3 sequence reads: CASSFRVGNTIYF. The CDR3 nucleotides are TGTGCCAGCAGTTTCAGGGTGGGAAACACCATATATTTT.

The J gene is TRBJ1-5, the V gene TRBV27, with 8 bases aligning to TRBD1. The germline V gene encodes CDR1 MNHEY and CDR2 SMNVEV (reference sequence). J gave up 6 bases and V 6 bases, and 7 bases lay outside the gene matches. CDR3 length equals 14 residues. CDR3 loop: CASSFSTGAQPQHF. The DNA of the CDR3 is TGTGCCAGCAGCTTCTCGACAGGGGCTCAGCCCCAGCATTTT.

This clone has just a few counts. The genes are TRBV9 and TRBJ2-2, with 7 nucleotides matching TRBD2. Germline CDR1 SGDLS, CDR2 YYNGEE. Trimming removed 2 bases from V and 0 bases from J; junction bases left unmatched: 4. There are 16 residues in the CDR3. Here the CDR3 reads CASSVSSGANTGELFF. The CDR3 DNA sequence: TGTGCCAGCAGCGTTTCTAGCGGAGCGAACACCGGGGAGCTGTTTTTT.

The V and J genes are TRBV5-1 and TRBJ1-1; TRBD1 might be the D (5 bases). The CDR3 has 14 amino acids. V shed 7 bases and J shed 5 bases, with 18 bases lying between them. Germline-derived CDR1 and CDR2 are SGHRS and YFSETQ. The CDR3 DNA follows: TGCGCCAGCGGAATGGGGCCGGGGGGGACTGAAGCTTTCTTT. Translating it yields CASGMGPGGTEAFF.

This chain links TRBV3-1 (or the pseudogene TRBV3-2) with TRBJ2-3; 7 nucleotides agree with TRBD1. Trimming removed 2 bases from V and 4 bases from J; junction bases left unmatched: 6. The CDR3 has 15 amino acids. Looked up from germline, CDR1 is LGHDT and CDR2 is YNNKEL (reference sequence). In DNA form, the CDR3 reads TGTGCCAGCAGCCAACAGACAGGGTTCGCAGATACGCAGTATTTT. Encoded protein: CASSQQTGFADTQYF.

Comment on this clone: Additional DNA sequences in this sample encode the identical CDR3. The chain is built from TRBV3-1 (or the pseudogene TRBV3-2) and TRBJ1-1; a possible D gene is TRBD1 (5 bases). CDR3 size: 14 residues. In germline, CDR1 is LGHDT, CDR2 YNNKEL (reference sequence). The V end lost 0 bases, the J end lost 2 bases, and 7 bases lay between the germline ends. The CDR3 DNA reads TGTGCCAGCAGCCAAGATAGGGGTAACACTGAAGCTTTCTTT. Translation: CASSQDRGNTEAFF.

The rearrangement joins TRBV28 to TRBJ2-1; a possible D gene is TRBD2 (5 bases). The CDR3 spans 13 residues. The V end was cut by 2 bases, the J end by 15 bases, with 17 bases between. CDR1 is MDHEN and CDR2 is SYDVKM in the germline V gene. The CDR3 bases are TGTGCCAGCAGTTTAGGAGCGGAGAGGAGGAGGTTCTTC. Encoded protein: CASSLGAERRRFF.